The rows below give T cell receptor beta chains drawn from one sample of a study of response to subunit inactivated influenza vaccine. TCRdb itself ran the RT-PCR reads through MiXCR, one entry per CDR3 protein. The sample shows about 830,000 distinct CDR3 sequences, 15% to 20% of them seen only once. Sequences were derived from PBMCs from blood, sampled 5 days after vaccination. These receptors came from a man aged 50 to 60 who received an inactivated influenza vaccine. Both conserved end residues are part of each CDR3. A D gene is named only where the DNA matches it firmly. Clone size is given for some rows only: seen once, a few or many times, or a class if the clone is expanded.

TRBJ2-7	.	TRBV6-1	few	TGTGCCAGCAGGGAACCAGCCTCCTACGAGCAGTACTTC	CASREPASYEQYF
TRBJ2-5	.	TRBV6-6	few	TGTGCCAGCAGCCGGGCGGGCCAAGAGACCCAGTACTTC	CASSRAGQETQYF
TRBJ2-2	.	TRBV7-3	.	TGTGCCAGCAGCTTAAAATCCCTAGGCACCGGGGAGCTGTTTTTT	CASSLKSLGTGELFF
TRBJ2-1	TRBD1	TRBV25-1	.	TGTGCCAGCGGCAGGGGGTATGAGCAGTTCTTC	CASGRGYEQFF
TRBJ2-7	.	TRBV20-1	.	TGCAGTGCTAACCCGGGAGTCAACTCCTACGAGCAGTACTTC	CSANPGVNSYEQYF
TRBJ1-2	.	TRBV10-2	few	TGCGCCAGCAGGAAAATAAGGGGGGATGGCTACACCTTC	CASRKIRGDGYTF
TRBJ2-1	TRBD2	TRBV7-2	few	TGTGCCAGCAGCCAGGGACTAGCGGCGGACAATGAGCAGTTCTTC	CASSQGLAADNEQFF
TRBJ2-5	.	TRBV4-3	.	TGCGCCAGCAGCCAAGATAGCCAAGAGACCCAGTACTTC	CASSQDSQETQYF
TRBJ2-7	.	TRBV18	.	TGTGCCAGCTCACTTTCCGTTCGGGGCGAGCAGTACTTC	CASSLSVRGEQYF
TRBJ2-3	.	TRBV4-2	.	TGTGCCAGCAGCCAAGGGACTGCAGATACGCAGTATTTT	CASSQGTADTQYF
TRBJ2-3	.	TRBV7-2	.	TGTGCCAGCCTGCCGAAAGGGGGAGGAACCGATACGCAGTATTTT	CASLPKGGGTDTQYF
TRBJ2-1	.	TRBV4-1	.	TGCGCCAGCAGCCAAGCCGTCTCCTACAATGAGCAGTTCTTC	CASSQAVSYNEQFF
TRBJ2-3	TRBD1	TRBV4-2	few	TGTGCCAGCAGCCCCGGGACAGAGACTAATACGCAGTATTTT	CASSPGTETNTQYF
TRBJ2-3	.	TRBV7-2	few	TGTGCCAGCAGCGTCTCGGTCGGGTCGCAGTATTTT	CASSVSVGSQYF
TRBJ2-3	.	TRBV6-5	many	TGTGCCAGCAGTTACTCGAGGCAGGGCTTGGATACGCAGTATTTT	CASSYSRQGLDTQYF
TRBJ2-5	.	TRBV10-2	.	TGCGCCAGCATAGGGCGGGGAAGGGAGACCCAGTACTTC	CASIGRGRETQYF
TRBJ2-3	.	TRBV4-3	few	TGCGCCAGCAGCCAAGATGAGGTGGTCGTGCAAGCGGCTCTACATACGCAGTATTTT	CASSQDEVVVQAALHTQYF
TRBJ2-5	TRBD1	TRBV6-5	once	TGTGCCAGCAGTTACATAGGGACAGGGGGCGCGGAGACCCAGTACTTC	CASSYIGTGGAETQYF
TRBJ2-7	.	TRBV29-1	few	TGCAGCGTTGATAGACCCTACGAGCAGTACTTC	CSVDRPYEQYF
TRBJ1-6	.	TRBV14	few	TGTGCCAGCAGCCAAGAGAGGGGGTATAATTCACCCCTCCACTTT	CASSQERGYNSPLHF
TRBJ2-1	.	TRBV7-8	few	TGTGCCAGCAGCGCCGGGTCAATCGGGGGTCGGGATGAGCAGTTCTTC	CASSAGSIGGRDEQFF
TRBJ2-1	.	TRBV6-5	few	TGTGCCAGCAGTTCGGTGGGGGCTTACAATGAGCAGTTCTTC	CASSSVGAYNEQFF
TRBJ2-5	TRBD1	TRBV5-1	many	TGCGCCAGCAGCTTGACAGGGGGTTTATTACTAGAAGAGACCCAGTACTTC	CASSLTGGLLLEETQYF
TRBJ1-1	.	TRBV5-6	.	TGTGCCAGCAGCTTGGCGCAGGGGATTGAAGCTTTCTTT	CASSLAQGIEAFF
TRBJ2-3	.	TRBV6-5	few	TGTGCCAGCAGTTACAGAGGCGGGGACACAGATACGCAGTATTTT	CASSYRGGDTDTQYF
TRBJ2-3	.	TRBV7-2	.	TGTGCCAGCAGCTTACCGGGGGCCCGGACAGATACGCAGTATTTT	CASSLPGARTDTQYF
TRBJ2-1	TRBD2	TRBV28	few	TGTGCCAGCAGTGAGGGGCGGGGGATCGTTAGCAATGAGCAGTTCTTC	CASSEGRGIVSNEQFF